Following are 20 T cell receptor beta chains from one sample sequenced in a study of T cell changes during pregnancy in multiple sclerosis. Profiled with immunoSEQ multiplex PCR; TCRdb holds only in-frame clones, not every one. The sample records fewer than 80,000 clones, 85% to 95% being singletons. The source material was peripheral blood, sampled in the third trimester of pregnancy. These receptors all stem from a female donor in good health, enrolled as a control in a pregnancy study.

CDR3 protein: CASSFRQVYNEQFF. In nucleotides, the CDR3 is TGTGCCAGCAGTTTCAGACAGGTATACAATGAGCAGTTCTTC. V is TRBV6-6 and J is TRBJ2-1; D may be TRBD1 (6 bases). This CDR3 has 14 residues. Germline CDR1 is MNHNY and CDR2 is SVGAGI (reference sequence). The V end was cut by 4 bases, the J end by 4 bases, with 11 bases between.

The J gene is TRBJ2-7, the V gene TRBV10-3, with 8 bases lining up with TRBD1. CDR3 length: 14 residues. Germline values: CDR1 ENHRY, CDR2 SYGVKD. With 6 bases clipped from V and 1 base from J, the junction kept 5 bases outside the gene matches. The CDR3 sequence: CAIRRTGSSYEQYF. As DNA, the CDR3 is TGTGCCATCAGAAGGACAGGGTCGTCCTACGAGCAGTACTTC.

The chain carries TRBV14 and TRBJ2-3, with D tentatively TRBD2 (5 bases). This CDR3 comprises 15 residues. V was shortened by 4 bases and J by 2 bases, with 13 bases between the two germline ends. Germline values: CDR1 SGHDN, CDR2 FVKESK. CDR3 in DNA: TGTGCCAGCAGCCTTTTTCTAGCCTCCACAGATACGCAGTATTTT. Translation gives CASSLFLASTDTQYF.

This rearrangement joins TRBV5-6 to TRBJ2-5, with 8 bases lining up with TRBD2. There are 15 residues in the CDR3. The germline V gene has CDR1 SGHDT and CDR2 YYEEEE. Trimming cost V 6 bases and J 5 bases; bases outside gene matches: 12. CDR3 protein: CASTPERGTWETQYF. CDR3 nucleotides: TGTGCCAGCACCCCAGAGCGGGGGACCTGGGAGACCCAGTACTTC. Full variable domain (remainder filled in from reference TRBV5-6 and TRBJ2-5): DAGVTQSPTHLIKTRGQQVTLRCSPKSGHDTVSWYQQALGQGPQFIFQYYEEEERQRGNFPDRFSGHQFPNYSSELNVNALLLGDSALYLCASTPERGTWETQYFGPGTRLLVL.

V and J are TRBV7-9 and TRBJ2-5; TRBD1 agrees at 11 bases. The V gene's germline CDR1 is SEHNR and CDR2 FQNEAQ (reference sequence). This CDR3 is built from 17 residues. J lost 5 bases, V lost 2 bases, and 10 bases had no gene match. CDR3 DNA sequence: TGTGCCAGCAGCTTAATGGGACAGGGGGTTATAGGGGAGACCCAGTACTTC. It encodes CASSLMGQGVIGETQYF.

The rearrangement links TRBV5-1 to TRBJ2-6; no definite D call. The length of the CDR3 is 14 residues. Between the trimmed V and J ends, which lost 6 bases and 2 bases, there was a span of 9 bases. Looked up from germline, CDR1 is SGHRS and CDR2 is YFSETQ. Written as DNA, the CDR3 is TGCGCCAGCATGGCCAGTACTGGGGCCAACGTCCTGACTTTC. Translating it yields CASMASTGANVLTF.

This clone appeared once. The chain links TRBV6-5 to TRBJ1-1; D not certain. V was clipped by 3 bases and J by 1 base, with 6 bases between them. CDR3 length: 13 residues. Germline V gives CDR1 MNHEY, CDR2 SVGAGI. The CDR3 nucleotides are TGTGCCAGCAGTTATACAGAGAACACTGAAGCTTTCTTT. The encoded protein is CASSYTENTEAFF.

This clone was counted a single time. The V gene is TRBV28, the J gene TRBJ1-2; D perhaps matches TRBD1 (6 bases). Germline V gives CDR1 MDHEN, CDR2 SYDVKM. V lost 5 bases and J 9 bases, leaving 22 bases between the germline ends. This CDR3 spans 15 amino acids. The CDR3 sequence is CASSTVQGLSGSYTF. The CDR3 region has the DNA TGTGCCAGCAGTACCGTACAGGGCCTCTCCGGTAGCTACACCTTC.

This clone appeared once. The V call is TRBV5-4, the J call TRBJ2-7, with 7 bases identical to TRBD1. The CDR3 is 13 amino acids. Trimming took 5 bases from V and 2 from J; bases not matched to a gene: 4. Germline V gene sequence: CDR1 SGHNT, CDR2 YYREEE (reference sequence). CDR3 in amino acids: CASRRDSTYEQYF. The CDR3 coding sequence is TGTGCCAGCAGAAGGGACAGCACCTACGAGCAGTACTTC.

The gene calls are TRBV15 and TRBJ1-5, with 7 nucleotides matching TRBD1. The V and J ends lost 0 bases and 5 bases, in that order; junction bases with no gene match: 4. From germline, CDR1 is LNHNV and CDR2 YYDKDF (reference sequence). The length of the CDR3 is 15 residues. CDR3 sequence: CATSRDLTGHQPQHF. In nucleotides, the CDR3 is TGTGCCACCAGCAGAGATCTGACAGGGCATCAGCCCCAGCATTTT.

This chain links TRBV12-1 with TRBJ1-5; the table calls TRBD1, which could not be checked here. TRBV12-1 is annotated as a pseudogene. The CDR3 has 14 residues. CDR3 sequence: CASSAEQGDQPQHF. The CDR3 nucleotides read TGTGCCAGCAGCGCGGAACAGGGGGATCAGCCCCAGCATTTT.

The rearrangement links TRBV30 to TRBJ2-5, with a tentative D call TRBD2 (5 bases). The CDR3 contains 13 residues. The germline V gene has CDR1 GTSNPN and CDR2 SVGIG (reference sequence). V was pared by 0 bases and J by 5 bases, with 10 bases between. The CDR3 DNA is TGTGCCTGGAGTGTCTCCGGGATCGAGACCCAGTACTTC. Its translation is CAWSVSGIETQYF.

This chain links TRBV5-1 with TRBJ2-2, with TRBD1 as a possible D gene (6 bases). This CDR3 contains 16 residues. Germline V gene data show CDR1 as SGHRS and CDR2 as YFSETQ. V dropped 2 bases and J dropped 0 bases, with 11 bases sitting between them. CDR3 residues: CASSFTGPSNTGELFF. CDR3 DNA sequence: TGCGCCAGCAGCTTTACAGGGCCATCGAACACCGGGGAGCTGTTTTTT.

As regards this clone: The same CDR3 arises from other DNA sequences in this sample as well. The chain joins TRBV9 to TRBJ2-3; D ambiguous. The CDR3 is 13 residues long. The V gene lost 0 bases and the J gene lost 1 base, with 3 bases spanning the gap. Per germline, CDR1 SGDLS and CDR2 YYNGEE. The CDR3 nucleotides are TGTGCCAGCAGCGTAGGAGGCACAGATACGCAGTATTTT. Amino acids: CASSVGGTDTQYF.

This chain uses TRBV5-6 with TRBJ2-5; TRBD2 aligns across 10 bases. The CDR3 loop spans 14 amino acids. V was clipped by 4 bases and J by 3 bases; unmatched bases: 3. The germline V gene encodes CDR1 SGHDT and CDR2 YYEEEE. CDR3 sequence reads: CASSLAGEEETQYF. CDR3 DNA: TGTGCCAGCAGCCTAGCGGGAGAGGAAGAGACCCAGTACTTC.

CDR3 bases: TGTGCCAGCTCCACTTCTGCAGGGCCAGGATCCTCACCCCTCCACTTT. Its translation: CASSTSAGPGSSPLHF. The chain employs TRBV18 and TRBJ1-6, with TRBD1 as a possible D gene (5 bases). With 6 bases removed from V and 10 bases from J, the gap between germline ends came to 22 bases. The CDR3 covers 16 residues. CDR1 is KGHSH, CDR2 LQKENI, per germline.

This clone occurred once. The rearrangement joins TRBV11-3 to TRBJ2-2; TRBD2 matches 7 bases. V was pared by 0 bases and J by 7 bases, with 14 bases of the junction left unmatched. Looked up from germline, CDR1 is SGHNT and CDR2 is YENEEA. This CDR3 contains 18 residues. The CDR3 sequence: CASSLDQGGTARSGELFF. The CDR3, as DNA: TGTGCCAGCAGCTTAGATCAGGGAGGGACGGCTCGGAGCGGGGAGCTGTTTTTT.

The V call is TRBV2, the J call TRBJ2-1; 13 bases agree with TRBD2. The CDR3 consists of 13 residues. The V gene end was trimmed by 9 bases and the J gene end by 11 bases; junction bases not matched to a gene: 7. Per germline, CDR1 SNHLY and CDR2 FYNNEI. The CDR3 here is CASKLAGGPKQFF. The CDR3 DNA is TGTGCCAGTAAACTAGCGGGGGGGCCTAAGCAGTTCTTC. The entire variable domain, with the rest obtained from reference TRBV2 and TRBJ2-1, is as follows: EPEVTQTPSHQVTQMGQEVILRCVPISNHLYFYWYRQILGQKVEFLVSFYNNEISEKSEIFDDQFSVERPDGSNFTLKIRSTKLEDSAMYFCASKLAGGPKQFFGPGTRLTVL.

The chain couples TRBV7-2 to TRBJ2-5; 7 bases fit TRBD1. This CDR3 is 15 amino acids long. V lost 1 base to trimming and J lost 4 bases; unmatched junction nucleotides: 6. CDR1 and CDR2 from the germline V gene are SGHTA and FQGNSA. The chain's CDR3 is CASSLGTGNRETQYF. In DNA form, the CDR3 reads TGTGCCAGCAGCTTAGGGACAGGAAATAGAGAGACCCAGTACTTC.

The J gene is TRBJ2-3, the V gene TRBV28; 9 positions agree with TRBD1. The CDR3 has 16 amino acids. Germline V gene data show CDR1 as MDHEN and CDR2 as SYDVKM. J gave up 4 bases and V 6 bases, and 11 bases lay outside the gene matches. This CDR3 is CASSEEGQGFADTQYF. CDR3 in DNA: TGTGCCAGCAGCGAAGAGGGACAGGGCTTTGCAGATACGCAGTATTTT.